The entry that follows covers one TCR beta chain sequence. Germline is not matched at one junction end, which may reflect a read error. The data originate from a study of CD8+ T cells in alopecia areata. RNA, once extracted, was reverse transcribed into cDNA for use as the sequencing template. Using immunoSEQ multiplex PCR, the repertoire was profiled, and TCRdb retains in-frame clones only, with some absent. The sample contains about 200,000 clones, around two fifths of which appear only once. As to treatment: oral pan-JAK inhibitor, 5-10 mg twice daily. CDR3 length: 13 residues. CDR1 and CDR2 from the germline V gene are SEHNR and FQNEAQ (reference sequence).

The chain joins TRBV7-9 to TRBJ2-3; 10 nucleotides match TRBD2. This TCR was recovered from a human donor with alopecia areata. Sequencing used CD4+ T cells sorted from blood, obtained between weeks 30 and 35, from a patient treated with tofacitinib. CDR3 in DNA: TGTGCCACCGAGCGGGGGGGCACGGATACGCAGTATTTT. Translation gives CATERGGTDTQYF. Full variable domain (outside the CDR3, taken from reference TRBV7-9 and TRBJ2-3): DTGVSQNPRHKITKRGQNVTFRCDPISEHNRLYWYRQTLGQGPEFLTYFQNEAQLEKSRLLSDRFSAERPKGSFSTLEIQRTEQGDSAMYLCATERGGTDTQYFGPGTRLTVL.